The 7 T cell receptor beta chains presented below share a single source sample, sequenced in a study of control samples from healthy donors and cancer patients. Libraries were prepared by immunoSEQ multiplex PCR; TCRdb keeps only in-frame clonotypes and omits some of them. The data show about 160,000 clones, just under 95% seen once. Specimen: blood. The receptors come from a woman between 40 and 55 years old in good health.

The rearrangement links TRBV7-9 to TRBJ1-2, with D unclear. Trimming cost V 3 bases and J 2 bases, with 13 bases left between them. This CDR3 comprises 15 residues. The germline CDR1 and CDR2 sequences are SEHNR and FQNEAQ (reference sequence). In DNA form, the CDR3 reads TGTGCCAGCAGCTTGTTGGGAAGCCTCAACTATGGCTACACCTTC. Amino acids: CASSLLGSLNYGYTF.

This chain links TRBV6-5 with TRBJ1-1, with 7 bases aligning to TRBD1. V trimming: 5 bases; J trimming: 6 bases; junction bases outside the gene matches: 9. Germline V gene sequence: CDR1 MNHEY, CDR2 SVGAGI. The CDR3 length is 14 residues. CDR3 amino acids: CASSPSGTVAEAFF. The CDR3 DNA sequence: TGTGCCAGCAGTCCGTCGGGGACAGTGGCTGAAGCTTTCTTT.

The chain carries TRBV9 and TRBJ1-5; unclear D gene. The CDR3 is 15 residues long. V dropped 0 bases and J dropped 1 base, with 8 bases sitting between them. Per the germline V gene, CDR1 is SGDLS and CDR2 is YYNGEE. The CDR3 DNA reads TGTGCCAGCAGCGTAGATGGTACAAGCAATCAGCCCCAGCATTTT. It specifies CASSVDGTSNQPQHF.

The chain joins TRBV7-9 to TRBJ2-6, with D perhaps given as TRBD1 or TRBD2 (5 bases each). The germline CDR1 and CDR2 sequences are SEHNR and FQNEAQ (reference sequence). Deletions cut 6 bases from V and 6 bases from J, with 12 bases between. This CDR3 is built from 14 residues. The CDR3, as DNA: TGTGCCAGCAGACAGGCGGGTGTGGCCAACGTCCTGACTTTC. Its protein is CASRQAGVANVLTF. Based on the CDR3 plus reference TRBV7-9 and TRBJ2-6, the full variable domain is DTGVSQNPRHKITKRGQNVTFRCDPISEHNRLYWYRQTLGQGPEFLTYFQNEAQLEKSRLLSDRFSAERPKGSFSTLEIQRTEQGDSAMYLCASRQAGVANVLTFGAGSRLTVL.

The chain has TRBV7-9 and TRBJ1-3, with D possibly TRBD1 on 6 matching bases. Germline V gene lookup returns CDR1 SEHNR and CDR2 FQNEAQ (reference sequence). Between the trimmed V and J ends, which lost 6 bases and 3 bases, there was a span of 21 bases. CDR3 length: 17 amino acids. The CDR3 loop is CASRAGTPGEYGNTIYF. In DNA, the CDR3 is TGTGCCAGCAGGGCGGGGACACCCGGGGAGTATGGAAACACCATATATTTT.

Comments on this clone: The same CDR3 can be traced to other DNA sequences in this sample. The chain has TRBV4-1 and TRBJ1-2; D is possibly TRBD1 (5 bases). V was shortened by 0 bases and J by 5 bases, with 13 bases between the two germline ends. CDR3 size: 15 residues. Germline lookup yields CDR1 MGHRA and CDR2 YSYEKL. For the CDR3, the DNA is TGCGCCAGCAGCCAAGACCCCGGGACGGATTATGGCTACACCTTC. Its translation: CASSQDPGTDYGYTF.

V and J are TRBV6-5 and TRBJ1-1; TRBD1 agrees at 10 bases. Trimming removed 6 bases from V and 4 bases from J; junction bases left unmatched: 2. The CDR3 totals 13 residues. Germline CDR1 is MNHEY and CDR2 is SVGAGI. The CDR3 DNA reads TGTGCCAGCAGAGGACAGGGGGTCACTGAAGCTTTCTTT. Residues: CASRGQGVTEAFF.